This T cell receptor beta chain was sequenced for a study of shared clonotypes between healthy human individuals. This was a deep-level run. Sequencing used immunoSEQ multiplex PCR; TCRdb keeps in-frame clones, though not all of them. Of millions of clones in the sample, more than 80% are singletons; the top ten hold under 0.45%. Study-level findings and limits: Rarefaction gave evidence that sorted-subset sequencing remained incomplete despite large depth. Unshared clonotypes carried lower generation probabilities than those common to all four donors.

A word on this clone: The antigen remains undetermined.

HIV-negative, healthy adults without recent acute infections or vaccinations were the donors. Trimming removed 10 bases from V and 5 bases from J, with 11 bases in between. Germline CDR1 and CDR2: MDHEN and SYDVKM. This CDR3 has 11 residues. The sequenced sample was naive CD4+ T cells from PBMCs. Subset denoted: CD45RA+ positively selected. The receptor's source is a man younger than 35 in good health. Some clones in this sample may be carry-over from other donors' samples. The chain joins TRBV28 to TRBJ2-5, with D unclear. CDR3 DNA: TGTGCCACCCTACGGGCCGAGACCCAGTACTTC. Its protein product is CATLRAETQYF.